Sequencing of this T cell receptor beta chain was carried out in a study of shared clonotypes between healthy human individuals. Germline CDR1 MNHEY, CDR2 SMNVEV (reference sequence). The CDR3 has 13 residues. V lost 3 bases, J lost 4 bases, and 7 bases lay in between. The assay ran at deep level. Generated by immunoSEQ multiplex PCR, the TCRdb table keeps only in-frame clones and is missing some. The table lists hundreds of thousands of clones, approximately 71% of them singletons. The origin of this receptor is a woman aged 40 to 49 in good health. Some clones in this sample may be carry-over from other donors' samples. Sequencing was performed on PBMCs. The chain has TRBV27 and TRBJ1-3; no clear D gene. CDR3 amino acids: CASSFDGGNTIYF. The CDR3 DNA follows: TGTGCCAGCAGTTTCGACGGAGGAAACACCATATATTTT.